Included here is one T cell receptor beta chain sequence, with context. The data stem from a study of control samples from healthy donors and cancer patients. Produced via immunoSEQ multiplex PCR; TCRdb's table is partial and in-frame only. The table shows approximately 100,000 clones, with about 86% occurring only once. V lost 2 bases and J 2 bases, leaving 4 bases between the germline ends. Germline loops: CDR1 LGHDT, CDR2 YNNKEL (reference sequence). The CDR3 consists of 12 residues. The chain employs TRBV3-1 (or the pseudogene TRBV3-2) and TRBJ2-7; no reliable D call. The sequenced sample consisted of blood. This TCR derives from a man aged 25 to 40 in good health. CDR3 in amino acids: CASSQFAYEQYF. The DNA for the CDR3 is TGTGCCAGCAGCCAATTCGCCTACGAGCAGTACTTC.